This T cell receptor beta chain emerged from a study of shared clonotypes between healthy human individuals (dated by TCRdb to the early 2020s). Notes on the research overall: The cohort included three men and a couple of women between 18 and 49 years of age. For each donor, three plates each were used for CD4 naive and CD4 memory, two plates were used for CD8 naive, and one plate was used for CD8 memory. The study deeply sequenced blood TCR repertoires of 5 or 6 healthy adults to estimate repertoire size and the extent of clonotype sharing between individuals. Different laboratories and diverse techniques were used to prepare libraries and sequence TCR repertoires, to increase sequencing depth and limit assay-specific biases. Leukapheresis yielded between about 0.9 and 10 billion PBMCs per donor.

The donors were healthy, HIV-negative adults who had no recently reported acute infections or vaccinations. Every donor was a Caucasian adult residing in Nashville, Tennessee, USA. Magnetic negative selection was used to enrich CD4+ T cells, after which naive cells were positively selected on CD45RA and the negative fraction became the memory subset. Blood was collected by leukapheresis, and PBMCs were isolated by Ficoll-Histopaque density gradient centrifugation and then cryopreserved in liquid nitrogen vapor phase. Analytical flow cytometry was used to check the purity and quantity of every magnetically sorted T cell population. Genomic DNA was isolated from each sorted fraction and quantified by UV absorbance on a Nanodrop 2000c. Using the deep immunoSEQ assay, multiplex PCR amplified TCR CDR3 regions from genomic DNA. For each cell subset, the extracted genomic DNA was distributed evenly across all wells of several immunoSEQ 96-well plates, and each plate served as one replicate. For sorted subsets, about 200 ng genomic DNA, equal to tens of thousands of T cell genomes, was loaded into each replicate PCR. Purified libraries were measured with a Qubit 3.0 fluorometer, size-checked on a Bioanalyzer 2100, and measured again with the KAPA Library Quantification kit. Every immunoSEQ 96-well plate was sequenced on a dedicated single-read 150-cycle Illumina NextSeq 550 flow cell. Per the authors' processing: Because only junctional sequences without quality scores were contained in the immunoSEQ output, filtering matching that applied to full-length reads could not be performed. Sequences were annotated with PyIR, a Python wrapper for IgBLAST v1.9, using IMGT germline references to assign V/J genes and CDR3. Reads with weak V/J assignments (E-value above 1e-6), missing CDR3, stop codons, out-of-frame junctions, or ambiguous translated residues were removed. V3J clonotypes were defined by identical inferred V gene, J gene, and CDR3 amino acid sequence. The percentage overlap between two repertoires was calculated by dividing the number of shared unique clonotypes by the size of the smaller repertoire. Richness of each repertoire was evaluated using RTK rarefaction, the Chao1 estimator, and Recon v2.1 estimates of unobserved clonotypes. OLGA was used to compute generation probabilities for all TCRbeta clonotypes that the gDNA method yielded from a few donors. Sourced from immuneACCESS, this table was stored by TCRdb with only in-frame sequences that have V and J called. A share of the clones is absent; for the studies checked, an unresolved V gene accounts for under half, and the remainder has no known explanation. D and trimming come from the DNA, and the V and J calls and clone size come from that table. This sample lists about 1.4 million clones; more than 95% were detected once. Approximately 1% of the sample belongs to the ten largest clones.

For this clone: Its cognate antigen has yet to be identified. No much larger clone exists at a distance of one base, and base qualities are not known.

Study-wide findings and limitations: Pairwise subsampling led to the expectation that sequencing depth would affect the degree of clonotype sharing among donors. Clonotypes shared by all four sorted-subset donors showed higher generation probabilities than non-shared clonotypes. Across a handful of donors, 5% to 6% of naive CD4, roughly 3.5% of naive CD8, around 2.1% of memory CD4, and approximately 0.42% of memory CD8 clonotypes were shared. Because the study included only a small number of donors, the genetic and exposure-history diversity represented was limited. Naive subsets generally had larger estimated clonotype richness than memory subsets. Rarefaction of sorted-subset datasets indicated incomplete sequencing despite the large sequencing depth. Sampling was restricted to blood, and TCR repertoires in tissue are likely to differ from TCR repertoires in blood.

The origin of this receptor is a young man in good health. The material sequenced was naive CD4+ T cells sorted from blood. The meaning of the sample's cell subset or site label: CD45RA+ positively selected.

This receptor has the CDR3 CASSSQGGQPQHF. The base sequence is TGTGCCAGCAGCTCCCAGGGAGGGCAGCCCCAGCATTTT. The rearranged segments are TRBV7-2 and TRBJ1-5; TRBD1 is perhaps the D gene, given 5 matching bases. V is clipped by 4 bases and J by 7 bases, and the sequence between their germline boundaries is 11 bases long. For CDR1 and CDR2, the germline V gene lists SGHTA and FQGNSA. The cysteine opens and the phenylalanine closes a CDR3 of 13 amino acids. The CDR3 DNA has 39 bases and is translated from base 1. With all but the CDR3 taken from the reference TRBV7-2 and TRBJ1-5 genes, the full variable domain is: GAGVSQSPSNKVTEKGKDVELRCDPISGHTALYWYRQSLGQGLEFLIYFQGNSAPDKSGLPSDRFSAERTGGSVSTLTIQRTQQEDSAVYLCASSSQGGQPQHFGDGTRLSIL.